This paragraph covers one T cell receptor (beta chain) sequence. Profiled with immunoSEQ multiplex PCR; TCRdb holds only in-frame clones, not every one. Altogether around 70,000 clones are present, about 88% being singletons, with the ten largest covering about 3.7%. Time point specified: after neoadjuvant nivolumab, at surgical resection. The patients had HPV-negative, locally advanced oral cavity squamous cell carcinoma. The sample is drawn from a study of neoadjuvant anti-PD-1 for oral cavity cancer. Study context: Before surgery, most patients got three to four biweekly 3 mg/kg nivolumab doses.

CDR1 and CDR2 from the germline V gene are SGHRS and YFSETQ. This CDR3 contains 14 residues. The ends were cut back, 4 bases at V and 1 base at J, with 12 bases in the middle. The receptor was derived from a person aged 35-79 years with oral cavity squamous cell carcinoma. The specimen comprised PBMCs, sampled after nivolumab (anti-PD-1) treatment. The V gene is TRBV5-1, the J gene TRBJ2-7, with D maybe TRBD2 (6 bases). The DNA for the CDR3 is TGCGCCAGCAGCCGCGGGGAACTTTCCTACGAGCAGTACTTC. Amino acid sequence: CASSRGELSYEQYF.